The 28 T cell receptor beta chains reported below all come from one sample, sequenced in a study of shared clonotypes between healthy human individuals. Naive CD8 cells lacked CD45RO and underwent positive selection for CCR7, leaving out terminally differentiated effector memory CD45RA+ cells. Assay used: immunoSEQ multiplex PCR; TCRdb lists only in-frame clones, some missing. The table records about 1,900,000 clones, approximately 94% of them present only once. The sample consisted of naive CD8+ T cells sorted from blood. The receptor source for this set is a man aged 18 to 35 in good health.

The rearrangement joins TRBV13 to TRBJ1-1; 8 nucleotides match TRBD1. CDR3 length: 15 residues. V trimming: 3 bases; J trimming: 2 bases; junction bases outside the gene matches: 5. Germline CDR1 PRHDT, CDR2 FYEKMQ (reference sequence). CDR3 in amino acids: CASSFGGTGNTEAFF. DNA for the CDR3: TGTGCCAGCAGCTTTGGCGGGACAGGTAACACTGAAGCTTTCTTT.

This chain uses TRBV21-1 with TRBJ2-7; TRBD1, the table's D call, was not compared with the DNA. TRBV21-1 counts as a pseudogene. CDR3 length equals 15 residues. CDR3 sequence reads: CASSKSRTGMSEQYF. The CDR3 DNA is TGTGCCAGCAGCAAATCCCGGACAGGGATGAGCGAGCAGTACTTC.

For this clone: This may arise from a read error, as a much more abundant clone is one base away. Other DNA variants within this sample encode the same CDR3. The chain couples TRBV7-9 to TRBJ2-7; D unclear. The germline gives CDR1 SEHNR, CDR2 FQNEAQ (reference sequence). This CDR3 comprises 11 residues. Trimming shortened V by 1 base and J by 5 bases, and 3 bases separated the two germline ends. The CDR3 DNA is TGTGCCAGCAGCTTAGGAAACGAGCAGTACTTC. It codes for CASSLGNEQYF.

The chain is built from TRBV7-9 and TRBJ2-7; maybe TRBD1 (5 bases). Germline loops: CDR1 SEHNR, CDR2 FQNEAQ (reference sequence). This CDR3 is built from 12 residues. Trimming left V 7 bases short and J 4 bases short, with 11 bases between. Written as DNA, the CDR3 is TGTGCCAGCAACCACCAGGGTTACGAGCAGTACTTC. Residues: CASNHQGYEQYF.

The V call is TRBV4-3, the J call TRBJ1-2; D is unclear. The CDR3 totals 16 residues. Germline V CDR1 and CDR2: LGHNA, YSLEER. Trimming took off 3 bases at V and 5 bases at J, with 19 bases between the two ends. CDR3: CASSHATEGDAYGYTF. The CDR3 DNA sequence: TGCGCCAGCAGCCATGCTACTGAGGGTGATGCGTATGGCTACACCTTC.

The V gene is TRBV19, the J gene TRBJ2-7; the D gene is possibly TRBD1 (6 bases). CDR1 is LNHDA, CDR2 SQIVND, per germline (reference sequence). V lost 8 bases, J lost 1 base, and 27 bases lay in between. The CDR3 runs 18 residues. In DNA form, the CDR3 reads TGTGCCAGTCCCTGGTCGGGACACTCGTTTCCCCCGTCCTACGAGCAGTACTTC. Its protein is CASPWSGHSFPPSYEQYF.

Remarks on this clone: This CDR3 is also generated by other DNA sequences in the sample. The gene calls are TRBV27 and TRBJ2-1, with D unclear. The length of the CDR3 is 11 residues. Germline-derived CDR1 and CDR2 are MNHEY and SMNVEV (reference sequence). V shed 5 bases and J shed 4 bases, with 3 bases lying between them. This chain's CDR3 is CASSAYNEQFF. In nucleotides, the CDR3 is TGTGCCAGCAGTGCATACAATGAGCAGTTCTTC.

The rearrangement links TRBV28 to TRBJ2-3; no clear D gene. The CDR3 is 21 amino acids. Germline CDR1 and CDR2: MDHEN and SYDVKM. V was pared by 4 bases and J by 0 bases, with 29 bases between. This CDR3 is CASSSALSGIGRLDSTDTQYF. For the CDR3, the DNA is TGTGCCAGCAGTTCAGCCCTTAGTGGGATAGGGCGCCTGGATAGCACAGATACGCAGTATTTT.

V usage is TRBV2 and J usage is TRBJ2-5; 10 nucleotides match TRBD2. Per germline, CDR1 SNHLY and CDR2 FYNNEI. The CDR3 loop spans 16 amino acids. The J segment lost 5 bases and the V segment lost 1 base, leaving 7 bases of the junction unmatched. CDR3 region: CASSEGIAGGWETQYF. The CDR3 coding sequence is TGTGCCAGCAGTGAAGGGATAGCGGGGGGATGGGAGACCCAGTACTTC.

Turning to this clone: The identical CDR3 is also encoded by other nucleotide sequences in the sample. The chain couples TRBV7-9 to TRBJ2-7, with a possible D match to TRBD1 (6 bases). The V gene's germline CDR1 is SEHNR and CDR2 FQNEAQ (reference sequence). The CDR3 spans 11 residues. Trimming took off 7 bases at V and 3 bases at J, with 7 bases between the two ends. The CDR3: CASTGDYEQYF. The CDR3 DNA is TGTGCCAGCACAGGGGACTACGAGCAGTACTTC.

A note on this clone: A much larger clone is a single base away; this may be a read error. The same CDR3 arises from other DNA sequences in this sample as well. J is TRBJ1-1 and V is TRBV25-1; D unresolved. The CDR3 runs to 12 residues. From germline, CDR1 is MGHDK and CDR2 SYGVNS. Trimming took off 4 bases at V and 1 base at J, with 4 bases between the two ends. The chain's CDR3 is CASSVGNTEAFF. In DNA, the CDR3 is TGTGCCAGCAGTGTGGGGAACACTGAAGCTTTCTTT.

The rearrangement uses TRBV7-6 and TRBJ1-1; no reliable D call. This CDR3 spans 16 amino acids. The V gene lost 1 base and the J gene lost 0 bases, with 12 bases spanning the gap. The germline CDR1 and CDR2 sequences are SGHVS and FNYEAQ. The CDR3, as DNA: TGTGCCAGCAGCTTAGATTCCGGACTCTTGAACACTGAAGCTTTCTTT. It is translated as CASSLDSGLLNTEAFF.

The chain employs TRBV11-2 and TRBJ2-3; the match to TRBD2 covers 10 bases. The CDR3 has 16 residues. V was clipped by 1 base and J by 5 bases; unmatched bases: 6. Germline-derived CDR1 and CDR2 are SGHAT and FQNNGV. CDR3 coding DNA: TGTGCCAGCAGCTTAGCGCCGGGACTAGCGAGAGATACGCAGTATTTT. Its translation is CASSLAPGLARDTQYF.

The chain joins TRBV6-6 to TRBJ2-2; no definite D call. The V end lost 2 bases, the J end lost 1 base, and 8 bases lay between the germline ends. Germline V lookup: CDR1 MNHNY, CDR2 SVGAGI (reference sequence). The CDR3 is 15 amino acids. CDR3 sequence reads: CASSYPDGNTGELFF. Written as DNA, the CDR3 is TGTGCCAGCAGTTACCCGGACGGGAACACCGGGGAGCTGTTTTTT.

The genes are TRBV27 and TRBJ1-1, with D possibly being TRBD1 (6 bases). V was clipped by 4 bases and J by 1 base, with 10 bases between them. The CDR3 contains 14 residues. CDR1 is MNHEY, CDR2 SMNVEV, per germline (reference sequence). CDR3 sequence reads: CASSWGAGNTEAFF. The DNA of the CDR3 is TGTGCCAGCAGTTGGGGGGCCGGGAACACTGAAGCTTTCTTT.

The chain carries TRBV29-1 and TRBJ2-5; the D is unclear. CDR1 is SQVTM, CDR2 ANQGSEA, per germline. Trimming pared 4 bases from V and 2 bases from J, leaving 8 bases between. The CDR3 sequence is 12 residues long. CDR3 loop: CSVGNWQETQYF. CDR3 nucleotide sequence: TGCAGCGTTGGTAACTGGCAAGAGACCCAGTACTTC. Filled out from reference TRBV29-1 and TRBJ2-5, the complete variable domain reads SAVISQKPSRDICQRGTSLTIQCQVDSQVTMMFWYRQQPGQSLTLIATANQGSEATYESGFVIDKFPISRPNLTFSTLTVSNMSPEDSSIYLCSVGNWQETQYFGPGTRLLVL.

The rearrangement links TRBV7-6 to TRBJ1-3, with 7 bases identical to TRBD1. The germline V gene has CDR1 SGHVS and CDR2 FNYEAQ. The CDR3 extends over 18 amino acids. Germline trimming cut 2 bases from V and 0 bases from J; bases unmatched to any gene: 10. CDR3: CASSLMWLGQRSGNTIYF. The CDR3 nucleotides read TGTGCCAGCAGCTTAATGTGGCTGGGACAGCGCTCTGGAAACACCATATATTTT. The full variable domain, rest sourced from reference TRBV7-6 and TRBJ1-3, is GAGVSQSPRYKVTKRGQDVALRCDPISGHVSLYWYRQALGQGPEFLTYFNYEAQQDKSGLPNDRFSAERPEGSISTLTIQRTEQRDSAMYRCASSLMWLGQRSGNTIYFGEGSWLTVV.

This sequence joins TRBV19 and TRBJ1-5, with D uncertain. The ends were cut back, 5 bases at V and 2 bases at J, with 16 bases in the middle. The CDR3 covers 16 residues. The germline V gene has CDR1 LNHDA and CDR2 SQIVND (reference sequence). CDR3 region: CASSREWGGGNQPQHF. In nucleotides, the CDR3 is TGTGCCAGTAGTCGCGAATGGGGAGGAGGCAATCAGCCCCAGCATTTT.

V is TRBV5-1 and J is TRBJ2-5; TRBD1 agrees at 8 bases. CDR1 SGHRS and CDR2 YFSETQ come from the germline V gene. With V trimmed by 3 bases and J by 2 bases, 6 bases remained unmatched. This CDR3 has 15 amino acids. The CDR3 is CASSSWDRLQETQYF. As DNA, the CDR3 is TGCGCCAGCAGCTCCTGGGACAGGTTGCAAGAGACCCAGTACTTC.

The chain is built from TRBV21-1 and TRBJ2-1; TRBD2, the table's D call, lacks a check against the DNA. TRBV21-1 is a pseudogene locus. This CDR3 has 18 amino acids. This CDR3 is CASSKVETSGGLYNEQFF. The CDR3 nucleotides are TGTGCCAGCAGCAAGGTCGAGACTAGCGGGGGGCTCTACAATGAGCAGTTCTTC.

CDR3 protein: CAVRGWAFF. CDR3 DNA sequence: TGTGCCGTTAGGGGGTGGGCTTTCTTT. The rearrangement links TRBV14 to TRBJ1-1; a weak D match, TRBD1 (6 bases). The germline V gene encodes CDR1 SGHDN and CDR2 FVKESK. The length of the CDR3 is 9 residues. V was shortened by 11 bases and J by 11 bases, with 12 bases between the two germline ends.

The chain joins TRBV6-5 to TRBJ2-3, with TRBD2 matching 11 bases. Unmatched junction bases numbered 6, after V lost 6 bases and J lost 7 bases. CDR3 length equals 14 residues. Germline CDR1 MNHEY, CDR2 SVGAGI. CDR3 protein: CASSLAGGTNTQYF. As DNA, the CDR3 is TGTGCCAGCAGCCTAGCGGGGGGTACGAATACGCAGTATTTT.

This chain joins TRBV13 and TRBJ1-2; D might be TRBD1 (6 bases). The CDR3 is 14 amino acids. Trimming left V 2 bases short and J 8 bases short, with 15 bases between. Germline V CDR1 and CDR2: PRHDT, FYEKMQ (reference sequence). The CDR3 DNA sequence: TGTGCCAGCAGCTTACGCGGGGGGGCCGAGGGCTACACCTTC. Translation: CASSLRGGAEGYTF.

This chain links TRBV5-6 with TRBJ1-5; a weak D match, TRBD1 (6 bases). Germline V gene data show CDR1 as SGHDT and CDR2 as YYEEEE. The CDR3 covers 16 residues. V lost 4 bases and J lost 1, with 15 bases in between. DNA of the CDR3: TGTGCCAGCAGCCCGGGGCGGGGGCTCAGCAATCAGCCCCAGCATTTT. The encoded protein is CASSPGRGLSNQPQHF.

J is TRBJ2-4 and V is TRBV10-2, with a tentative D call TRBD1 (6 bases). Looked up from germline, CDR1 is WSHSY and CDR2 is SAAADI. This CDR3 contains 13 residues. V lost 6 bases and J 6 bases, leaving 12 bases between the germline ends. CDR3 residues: CASSRDTPNIQYF. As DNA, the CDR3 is TGCGCCAGCAGCCGGGACACCCCAAACATTCAGTACTTC.

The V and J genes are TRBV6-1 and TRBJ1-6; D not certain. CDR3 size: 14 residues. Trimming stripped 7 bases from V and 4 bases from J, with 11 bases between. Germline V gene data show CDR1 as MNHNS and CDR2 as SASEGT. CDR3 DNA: TGTGCCAGCAAGGGCGGGAATTATAATTCACCCCTCCACTTT. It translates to CASKGGNYNSPLHF.

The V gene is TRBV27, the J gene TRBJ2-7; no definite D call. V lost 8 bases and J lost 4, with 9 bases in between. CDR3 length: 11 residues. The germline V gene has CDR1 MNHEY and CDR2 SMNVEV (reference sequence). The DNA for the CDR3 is TGTGCCAGCTATGACGGGTACGAGCAGTACTTC. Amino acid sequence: CASYDGYEQYF.

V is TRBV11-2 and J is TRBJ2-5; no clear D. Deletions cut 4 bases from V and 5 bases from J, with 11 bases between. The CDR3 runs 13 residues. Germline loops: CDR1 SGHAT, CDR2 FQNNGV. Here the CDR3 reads CASSYSNVETQYF. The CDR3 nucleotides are TGTGCCAGCAGCTATTCTAATGTGGAGACCCAGTACTTC.